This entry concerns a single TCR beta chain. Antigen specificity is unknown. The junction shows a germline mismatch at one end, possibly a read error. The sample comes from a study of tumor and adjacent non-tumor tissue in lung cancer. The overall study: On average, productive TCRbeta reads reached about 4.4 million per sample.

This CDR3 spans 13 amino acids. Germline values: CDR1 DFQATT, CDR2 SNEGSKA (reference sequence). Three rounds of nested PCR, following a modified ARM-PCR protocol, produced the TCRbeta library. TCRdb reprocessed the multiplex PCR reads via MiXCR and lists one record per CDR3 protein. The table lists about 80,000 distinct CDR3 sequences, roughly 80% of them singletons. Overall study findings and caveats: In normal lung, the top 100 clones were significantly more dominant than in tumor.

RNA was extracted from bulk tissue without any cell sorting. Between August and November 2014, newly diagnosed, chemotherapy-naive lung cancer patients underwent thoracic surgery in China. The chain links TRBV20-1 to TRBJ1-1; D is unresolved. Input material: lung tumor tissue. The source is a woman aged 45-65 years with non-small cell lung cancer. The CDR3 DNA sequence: TGCAGTGCTAGAAACAACCTGAACACGGAAGCTTTCTTT. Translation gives CSARNNLNTEAFF.